This T cell receptor (beta chain) was identified during a study of shared clonotypes between healthy human individuals. In the naive CD8 group, cells lacked CD45RO and were positively selected for CCR7, so terminally differentiated effector memory CD45RA+ cells were left out. Germline CDR1 is MNHEY and CDR2 is SMNVEV (reference sequence). The length of the CDR3 is 16 residues. Trimming pared 2 bases from V and 2 bases from J, leaving 16 bases between. Study-level results: For naive CD4 cells, 4% to 6% of clonotypes were shared across a handful of donors. Only blood underwent sampling, and tissue repertoires likely differ. Expectations were that clonotype sharing among donors would be affected by sequencing depth.

Note on this clone: What it recognizes is unknown.

Method: immunoSEQ multiplex PCR; TCRdb's copy keeps in-frame clones and lacks some. Among 650,000 to 800,000 clones listed, 92% were seen once. This TCR derives from a man aged 30-40 years in good health. This rearrangement joins TRBV27 to TRBJ2-7, with D perhaps matching TRBD2 (5 bases). Specimen: naive CD8+ T cells sorted from blood. Here the CDR3 DNA reads TGTGCCAGCAGTTTACGGGGAGCGGTCGGAGCCTACGAGCAGTACTTC. Amino acid sequence: CASSLRGAVGAYEQYF.